This T cell receptor (beta chain) was documented in a study of CD8 T cells in ankylosing spondylitis. Findings and caveats of the study: The study identified a TCR beta motif of seven or eight highly homologous variants that appeared characteristic of ankylosing spondylitis blood. Some motif variants were previously reported in reactive arthritis synovial fluid and blood. It was reported that disease-linked clones were significantly enriched in matched ankylosing spondylitis synovial fluid. Clones that were linked to disease were CD8+ and were relatively rare in peripheral blood.

TCRdb reanalysed the 5' RACE reads using MiXCR and keeps one entry per CDR3 protein. The table shows 300,000 to 400,000 distinct CDR3 sequences, with roughly 20% occurring only once. Trimming removed 6 bases from V and 0 bases from J, with 17 bases in between. The CDR3 has 16 amino acids. Germline V gives CDR1 ENHRY, CDR2 SYGVKD. This clonotype was observed a few times. Its specificity is unknown. The sequence was obtained from a male donor with ankylosing spondylitis or in good health (not recorded which). The material sequenced was blood, either unsorted or a sorted T cell fraction (not recorded which). The V gene is TRBV10-3, the J gene TRBJ1-1, with D tentatively TRBD1 (6 bases). CDR3 sequence (DNA): TGTGCCATCAGGAACCGGGACACAGGCTTGAACACTGAAGCTTTCTTT. Translated, it gives CAIRNRDTGLNTEAFF.